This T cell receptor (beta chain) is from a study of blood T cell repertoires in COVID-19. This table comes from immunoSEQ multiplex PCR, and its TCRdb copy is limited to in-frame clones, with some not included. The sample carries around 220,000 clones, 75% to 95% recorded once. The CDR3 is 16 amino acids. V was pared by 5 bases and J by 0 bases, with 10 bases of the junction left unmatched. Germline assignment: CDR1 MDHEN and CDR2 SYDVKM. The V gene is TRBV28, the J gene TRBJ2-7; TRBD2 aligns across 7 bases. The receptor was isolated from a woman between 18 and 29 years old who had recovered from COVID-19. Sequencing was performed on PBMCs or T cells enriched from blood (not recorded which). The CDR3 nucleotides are TGTGCCAGCAGTCCGGGACTAACCCACGGCTCCTACGAGCAGTACTTC. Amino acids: CASSPGLTHGSYEQYF.